Below are 23 T cell receptor beta chains sequenced from a single sample in a study of OX40 agonist ivuxolimab in advanced cancers. Sequencing used immunoSEQ multiplex PCR; TCRdb keeps in-frame clones, though not all of them. The sample yields approximately 100,000 clones, 90% to 95% seen once. The sequenced sample was CD4+ or CD8+ T cells sorted from blood, obtained in a trial of the OX40 agonist ivuxolimab. These receptors were taken from an adult with an advanced solid tumor such as melanoma, head and neck, liver or kidney cancer.

J is TRBJ1-2 and V is TRBV19; 9 nucleotides agree with TRBD1. The ends lost 0 bases at V and 8 bases at J; junction bases unmatched: 4. The CDR3 covers 14 residues. Germline V CDR1 and CDR2: LNHDA, SQIVND (reference sequence). The CDR3 protein is CASSIDGQGLGYTF. The CDR3 DNA sequence: TGTGCCAGTAGTATAGACGGACAGGGGCTCGGCTACACCTTC.

V gene TRBV6-1 combines with J gene TRBJ2-5, with a possible D match to TRBD1 (5 bases). Trimming left V 5 bases short and J 6 bases short, with 16 bases between. Germline CDR1 is MNHNS and CDR2 is SASEGT. The CDR3 length is 14 residues. DNA of the CDR3: TGTGCCAGCAGTCAGACCAGGGCAGGGCAGACCCAGTACTTC. Residues: CASSQTRAGQTQYF.

The chain links TRBV7-2 to TRBJ1-1; unclear D gene. CDR1 and CDR2 (germline): SGHTA, FQGNSA. V lost 0 bases and J 3 bases, leaving 5 bases between the germline ends. The CDR3 has 13 residues. In DNA, the CDR3 is TGTGCCAGCAGCTTAGCCACCTACACTGAAGCTTTCTTT. Encoded protein: CASSLATYTEAFF.

The genes are TRBV10-1 and TRBJ2-2; D may be TRBD1 (6 bases). The CDR3 is made up of 14 amino acids. Looked up from germline, CDR1 is WNHNN and CDR2 is SYGVQD (reference sequence). V lost 4 bases and J lost 6, with 12 bases in between. The DNA of the CDR3 is TGCGCCAGCAGTGGGACAGAACGGGCCGGGGAGCTGTTTTTT. Its translation: CASSGTERAGELFF.

V usage is TRBV6-6 and J usage is TRBJ2-7; 9 bases map to TRBD1. CDR3 length: 14 residues. Germline-derived CDR1 and CDR2 are MNHNY and SVGAGI (reference sequence). Germline trimming cut 5 bases from V and 5 bases from J; bases unmatched to any gene: 7. The CDR3 loop reads CASSRGQGSNEQYF. The CDR3 DNA is TGTGCCAGCAGTCGGGGACAGGGTTCGAACGAGCAGTACTTC.

V gene TRBV6-4 combines with J gene TRBJ2-3, with 8 bases aligning to TRBD2. The V segment lost 2 bases and the J segment 5 bases; nucleotides outside the gene matches: 3. Germline V gene lookup returns CDR1 MRHNA and CDR2 SNTAGT. CDR3 length: 14 amino acids. The CDR3 spells CASSDRAGEDTQYF. In DNA form, the CDR3 reads TGTGCCAGCAGTGACCGAGCGGGGGAAGATACGCAGTATTTT.

The V call is TRBV5-1, the J call TRBJ2-1; D is unresolved. V dropped 0 bases and J dropped 6 bases, with 10 bases sitting between them. The CDR3 covers 14 residues. The germline gives CDR1 SGHRS, CDR2 YFSETQ. CDR3 nucleotide sequence: TGCGCCAGCAGCTTGGTCCCGGGTTCCAATGAGCAGTTCTTC. It encodes CASSLVPGSNEQFF.

The chain is built from TRBV4-1 and TRBJ2-7; 12 bases fit TRBD2. CDR3 length: 15 residues. Trimming at V came to 4 bases and at J to 4 bases, leaving 5 bases not matched to a gene. Germline V gene data show CDR1 as MGHRA and CDR2 as YSYEKL. The DNA of the CDR3 is TGCGCCAGCAGCCTCGCTAGCGGGAGGGATTACGAGCAGTACTTC. Amino acids: CASSLASGRDYEQYF.

The chain uses TRBV6-6 and TRBJ2-1; 10 positions match TRBD1. The junction had 6 bases not matched to a gene; V was cut back by 5 bases and J by 5 bases. The CDR3 covers 15 residues. Germline assignment: CDR1 MNHNY and CDR2 SVGAGI (reference sequence). CDR3 nucleotide sequence: TGTGCCAGCAGTAGTGACAGGGGGCTCGACAATGAGCAGTTCTTC. Translation gives CASSSDRGLDNEQFF.

The genes are TRBV5-1 and TRBJ1-5; D is perhaps TRBD1 (5 bases). Trimming took off 2 bases at V and 2 bases at J, with 20 bases between the two ends. This CDR3 contains 18 residues. CDR1 and CDR2 from the germline V gene are SGHRS and YFSETQ. The CDR3 here is CASSFTGGGPKGNQPQHF. CDR3 bases: TGCGCCAGCAGCTTTACAGGAGGAGGGCCTAAGGGCAATCAGCCCCAGCATTTT.

The V gene is TRBV10-3, the J gene TRBJ1-1; D remains unclear. CDR1 is ENHRY and CDR2 is SYGVKD in the germline V gene. The CDR3 consists of 14 residues. Trimming stripped 0 bases from V and 1 base from J, with 6 bases between. CDR3 bases: TGTGCCATCAGTGAGTCGCCAGGGAACACTGAAGCTTTCTTT. Protein sequence: CAISESPGNTEAFF.

This clone was seen a handful of times. The chain employs TRBV6-1 and TRBJ2-4; possibly TRBD2 for D (5 bases). Trimming cost V 4 bases and J 6 bases, with 10 bases left between them. Germline V gene lookup returns CDR1 MNHNS and CDR2 SASEGT. The CDR3 contains 13 residues. The CDR3 sequence: CASSAVGVNIQYF. CDR3 bases: TGTGCCAGCAGTGCGGTGGGAGTAAACATTCAGTACTTC.

The chain combines TRBV7-2 with TRBJ2-1; TRBD2 aligns across 8 bases. V lost 7 bases to trimming and J lost 5 bases; unmatched junction nucleotides: 7. Germline assignment: CDR1 SGHTA and CDR2 FQGNSA. This CDR3 comprises 14 residues. The CDR3 is CASNPGREHNEQFF. In nucleotides, the CDR3 is TGTGCCAGCAACCCCGGGAGGGAACACAATGAGCAGTTCTTC.

This chain joins TRBV2 and TRBJ2-5; 13 bases align to TRBD2. The trim removed 5 bases at V and 5 bases at J, leaving 8 bases unmatched. Germline lookup yields CDR1 SNHLY and CDR2 FYNNEI. CDR3 length equals 16 residues. The CDR3: CASSLRLAGGGETQYF. DNA of the CDR3: TGTGCCAGCAGTCTCCGACTAGCGGGGGGCGGGGAGACCCAGTACTTC. Supplemented by reference TRBV2 and TRBJ2-5, the full variable domain reads EPEVTQTPSHQVTQMGQEVILRCVPISNHLYFYWYRQILGQKVEFLVSFYNNEISEKSEIFDDQFSVERPDGSNFTLKIRSTKLEDSAMYFCASSLRLAGGGETQYFGPGTRLLVL.

The rearrangement joins TRBV5-8 to TRBJ1-3; the D is unclear. Germline CDR1 reads SGHTS; CDR2 reads YDEGEE. The V end was cut by 3 bases, the J end by 3 bases, with 7 bases between. This CDR3 is built from 13 residues. DNA of the CDR3: TGTGCCAGCAGCTCAATTTTTGGAAACACCATATATTTT. Its translation is CASSSIFGNTIYF.

The chain recombines TRBV6-5 with TRBJ1-5, with D tentatively TRBD1 (6 bases). The CDR3 sequence is 14 residues long. Germline loops: CDR1 MNHEY, CDR2 SVGAGI. V gave up 5 bases and J gave up 3 bases, with 11 bases separating them. CDR3 loop: CASSEGGYNQPQHF. The CDR3 DNA reads TGTGCCAGCAGTGAAGGGGGTTACAATCAGCCCCAGCATTTT.

The rearrangement uses TRBV5-1 and TRBJ2-7, with 9 bases matching TRBD1. CDR3 size: 15 residues. V shed 8 bases and J 1 base; nucleotides not matched to a gene: 10. Germline V CDR1 and CDR2: SGHRS, YFSETQ. DNA of the CDR3: TGCGCCAGTTCCCTAAGCGGGACAGGGTCCTACGAGCAGTACTTC. This codes for CASSLSGTGSYEQYF.

The chain has TRBV6-5 and TRBJ2-7, with 7 bases aligning to TRBD1. V lost 2 bases, J lost 2 bases, and 9 bases stayed unmatched. This CDR3 is built from 16 residues. The germline gives CDR1 MNHEY, CDR2 SVGAGI. The CDR3 loop reads CASSYVRQGTTYEQYF. The CDR3, as DNA: TGTGCCAGCAGTTACGTGCGACAGGGAACTACCTACGAGCAGTACTTC.

The chain combines TRBV11-2 with TRBJ2-7; no reliable D call. Germline V lookup: CDR1 SGHAT, CDR2 FQNNGV. Trimming removed 1 base from V and 2 bases from J, with 9 bases in between. The CDR3 loop spans 14 amino acids. CDR3 bases: TGTGCCAGCAGCTTAGCGAACAGAGCCTACGAGCAGTACTTC. This codes for CASSLANRAYEQYF.

The chain carries TRBV5-1 and TRBJ2-7; 8 bases align to TRBD2. The CDR3 spans 15 residues. Germline trimming cut 0 bases from V and 1 base from J; bases unmatched to any gene: 3. Germline V lookup: CDR1 SGHRS, CDR2 YFSETQ. Here the CDR3 DNA reads TGCGCCAGCAGCTTGGAACCTAGCGGGTCCTACGAGCAGTACTTC. Protein sequence: CASSLEPSGSYEQYF. Complete variable domain (other parts from reference TRBV5-1 and TRBJ2-7): KAGVTQTPRYLIKTRGQQVTLSCSPISGHRSVSWYQQTPGQGLQFLFEYFSETQRNKGNFPGRFSGRQFSNSRSEMNVSTLELGDSALYLCASSLEPSGSYEQYFGPGTRLTVT.

The V and J genes are TRBV11-3 and TRBJ2-1; D might be TRBD2 (6 bases). The CDR3 loop spans 16 amino acids. CDR1 and CDR2 (germline): SGHNT, YENEEA. The germline V and J ends were trimmed by 3 bases and 7 bases, with 19 bases remaining between them. In DNA form, the CDR3 reads TGTGCCAGCAGCTTTATAGCGGATACGAACGTAAATGAGCAGTTCTTC. Its protein is CASSFIADTNVNEQFF.

This chain uses TRBV4-1 with TRBJ2-7; 8 positions agree with TRBD2. The V gene end was trimmed by 0 bases and the J gene end by 7 bases; junction bases not matched to a gene: 20. Germline V lookup: CDR1 MGHRA, CDR2 YSYEKL. The CDR3 totals 19 residues. CDR3 protein: CASSQEGTSGGTLGGEQYF. DNA of the CDR3: TGCGCCAGCAGCCAAGAAGGAACTAGCGGAGGAACACTCGGGGGAGAGCAGTACTTC.

This clone has a single count. The rearrangement links TRBV7-9 to TRBJ1-4; a possible D gene is TRBD1 (5 bases). V shed 0 bases and J shed 7 bases, with 12 bases lying between them. The CDR3 runs to 15 residues. From germline, CDR1 is SEHNR and CDR2 FQNEAQ (reference sequence). In DNA form, the CDR3 reads TGTGCCAGCAGCTTAGCAGGGGAAGGAAGTGAAAAACTGTTTTTT. The encoded protein is CASSLAGEGSEKLFF.